Below are 4 T cell receptor beta chains sequenced from a single sample in a study of blood T cell repertoires in COVID-19. Profiling relied on immunoSEQ multiplex PCR, and the TCRdb table lists in-frame clones only, not all of them. The sample records about 26,000 clones, around 93% being singletons. Sequenced sample: peripheral blood. The origin of the receptors is a human donor in a cohort sampled during active COVID-19.

The J gene is TRBJ2-1, the V gene TRBV7-3, with 10 bases aligning to TRBD2. Germline V gene data show CDR1 as SGHTA and CDR2 as FQGTGA. CDR3 size: 15 residues. Losses at the gene ends were 4 bases for V and 6 bases for J; bases not matched to a gene: 6. This CDR3 is CASSSTGTSANEQFF. CDR3 sequence (DNA): TGTGCCAGCAGCTCAACCGGGACTAGCGCCAATGAGCAGTTCTTC.

This chain joins TRBV2 and TRBJ2-7, with D maybe TRBD2 (7 bases). The CDR3 is 13 residues long. The V and J ends lost 8 bases and 5 bases respectively, with 16 bases between them. The germline gives CDR1 SNHLY, CDR2 FYNNEI. This CDR3 is CASQERGGDEQYF. CDR3 DNA: TGTGCCAGCCAGGAAAGGGGGGGGGACGAGCAGTACTTC.

This clone was counted once. The V call is TRBV27, the J call TRBJ2-2, with TRBD1 matching 7 bases. CDR3 length: 14 amino acids. Per germline, CDR1 MNHEY and CDR2 SMNVEV (reference sequence). Trimming took 5 bases from V and 6 from J; bases not matched to a gene: 6. CDR3 sequence: CASSPLGQPGELFF. Written as DNA, the CDR3 is TGTGCCAGCAGTCCCCTGGGACAGCCCGGGGAGCTGTTTTTT.

For the CDR3, the DNA is TGTGCCAGCAGCCAAGATGCCATCGCCAGACAGGGTGATTATGGCTACACCTTC. It codes for CASSQDAIARQGDYGYTF. This sequence joins TRBV4-2 and TRBJ1-2; 7 nucleotides align to TRBD1. Germline V gives CDR1 LGHNA, CDR2 YNFKEQ. This CDR3 has 18 residues. V lost 0 bases, J lost 5 bases, and 15 bases stayed unmatched.